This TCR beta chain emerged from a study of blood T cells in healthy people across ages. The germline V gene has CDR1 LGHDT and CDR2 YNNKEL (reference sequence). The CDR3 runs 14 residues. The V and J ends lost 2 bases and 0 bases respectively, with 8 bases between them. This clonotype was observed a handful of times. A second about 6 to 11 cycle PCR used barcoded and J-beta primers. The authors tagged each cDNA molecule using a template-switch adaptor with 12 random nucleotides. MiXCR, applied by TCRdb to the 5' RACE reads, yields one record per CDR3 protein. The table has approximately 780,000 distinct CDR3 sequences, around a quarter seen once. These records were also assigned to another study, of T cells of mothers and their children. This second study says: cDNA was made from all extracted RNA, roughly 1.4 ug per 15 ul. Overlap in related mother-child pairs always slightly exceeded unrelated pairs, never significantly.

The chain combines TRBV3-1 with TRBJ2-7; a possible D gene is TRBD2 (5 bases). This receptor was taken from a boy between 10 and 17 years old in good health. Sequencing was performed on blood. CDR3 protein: CASSQRRYSYEQYF. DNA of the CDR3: TGTGCCAGCAGCCAAAGGAGGTACTCCTACGAGCAGTACTTC.